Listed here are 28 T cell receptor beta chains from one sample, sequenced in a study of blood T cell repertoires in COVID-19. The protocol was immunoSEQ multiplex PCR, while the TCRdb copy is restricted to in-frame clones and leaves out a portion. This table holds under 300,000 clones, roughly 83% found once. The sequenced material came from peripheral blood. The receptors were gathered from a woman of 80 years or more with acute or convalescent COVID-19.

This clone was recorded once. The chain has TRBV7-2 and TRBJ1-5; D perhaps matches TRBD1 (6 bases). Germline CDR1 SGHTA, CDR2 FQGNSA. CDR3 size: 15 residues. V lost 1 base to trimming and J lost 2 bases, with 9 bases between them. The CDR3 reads CASSLEWTGNQPQHF. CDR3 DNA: TGTGCCAGCAGCTTAGAGTGGACAGGCAATCAGCCCCAGCATTTT.

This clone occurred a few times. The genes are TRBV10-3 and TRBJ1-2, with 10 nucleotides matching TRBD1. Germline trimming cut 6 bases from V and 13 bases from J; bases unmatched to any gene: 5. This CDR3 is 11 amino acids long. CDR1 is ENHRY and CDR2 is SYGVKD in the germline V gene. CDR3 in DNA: TGTGCCATCAGAGACAGGGGGCAGTGCACCTTC. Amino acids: CAIRDRGQCTF.

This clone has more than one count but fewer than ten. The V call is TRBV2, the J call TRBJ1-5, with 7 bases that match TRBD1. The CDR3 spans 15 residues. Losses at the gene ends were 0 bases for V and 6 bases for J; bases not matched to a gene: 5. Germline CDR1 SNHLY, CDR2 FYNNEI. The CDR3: CASSEAPHRGQPQHF. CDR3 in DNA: TGTGCCAGCAGTGAAGCGCCCCACAGGGGTCAGCCCCAGCATTTT. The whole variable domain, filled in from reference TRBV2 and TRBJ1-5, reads EPEVTQTPSHQVTQMGQEVILRCVPISNHLYFYWYRQILGQKVEFLVSFYNNEISEKSEIFDDQFSVERPDGSNFTLKIRSTKLEDSAMYFCASSEAPHRGQPQHFGDGTRLSIL.

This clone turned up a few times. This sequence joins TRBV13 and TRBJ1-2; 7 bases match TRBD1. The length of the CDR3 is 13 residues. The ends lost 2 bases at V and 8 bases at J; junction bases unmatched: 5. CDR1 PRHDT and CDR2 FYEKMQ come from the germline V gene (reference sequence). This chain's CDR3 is CASSLQGGSGYTF. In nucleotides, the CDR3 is TGTGCCAGCAGCTTACAGGGGGGATCCGGCTACACCTTC.

The CDR3 region is CATSEHDRRSYTGELFF. The CDR3 DNA reads as TGTGCCACCAGTGAACACGACAGAAGATCCTACACCGGGGAGCTGTTTTTT. The V and J genes are TRBV24-1 and TRBJ2-2; a possible D gene is TRBD1 (5 bases). V lost 4 bases, J lost 3 bases, and 17 bases lay in between. Germline V gene data show CDR1 as KGHDR and CDR2 as SFDVKD. The CDR3 has 17 amino acids.

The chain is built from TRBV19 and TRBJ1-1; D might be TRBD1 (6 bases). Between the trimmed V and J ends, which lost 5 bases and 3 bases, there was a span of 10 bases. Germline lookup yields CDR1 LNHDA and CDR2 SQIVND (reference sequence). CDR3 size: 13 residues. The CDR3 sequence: CASSPGQYTEAFF. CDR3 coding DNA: TGTGCCAGTAGTCCCGGACAGTACACTGAAGCTTTCTTT.

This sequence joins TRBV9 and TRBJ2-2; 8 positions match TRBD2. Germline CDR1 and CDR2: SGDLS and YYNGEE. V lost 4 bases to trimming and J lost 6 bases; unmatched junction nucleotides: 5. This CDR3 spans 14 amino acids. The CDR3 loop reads CASSTSGGAGELFF. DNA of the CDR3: TGTGCCAGCAGCACTTCCGGGGGGGCCGGGGAGCTGTTTTTT.

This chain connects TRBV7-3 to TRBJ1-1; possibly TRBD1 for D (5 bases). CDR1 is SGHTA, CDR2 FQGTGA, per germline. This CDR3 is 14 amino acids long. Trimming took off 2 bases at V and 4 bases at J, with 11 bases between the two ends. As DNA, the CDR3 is TGTGCCAGCAGCTTATTGGGGGGAGCCACTGAAGCTTTCTTT. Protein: CASSLLGGATEAFF.

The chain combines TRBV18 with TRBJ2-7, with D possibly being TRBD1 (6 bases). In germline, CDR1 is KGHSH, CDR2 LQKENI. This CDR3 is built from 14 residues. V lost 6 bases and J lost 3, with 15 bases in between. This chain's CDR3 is CASSAGRGFYEQYF. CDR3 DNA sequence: TGTGCCAGCTCCGCCGGCAGGGGATTCTACGAGCAGTACTTC.

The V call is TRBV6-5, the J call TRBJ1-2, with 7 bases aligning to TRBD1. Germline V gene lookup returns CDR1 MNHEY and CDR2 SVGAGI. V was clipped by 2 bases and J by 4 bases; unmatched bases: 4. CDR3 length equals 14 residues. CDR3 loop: CASSYRGPGYGYTF. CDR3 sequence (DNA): TGTGCCAGCAGTTACAGGGGGCCGGGCTATGGCTACACCTTC.

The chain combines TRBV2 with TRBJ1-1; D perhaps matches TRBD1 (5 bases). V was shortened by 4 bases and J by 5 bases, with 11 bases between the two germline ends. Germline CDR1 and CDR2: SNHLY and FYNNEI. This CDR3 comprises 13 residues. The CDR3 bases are TGTGCCAGCAGTGCAGACAGTGGGACTGAAGCTTTCTTT. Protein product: CASSADSGTEAFF.

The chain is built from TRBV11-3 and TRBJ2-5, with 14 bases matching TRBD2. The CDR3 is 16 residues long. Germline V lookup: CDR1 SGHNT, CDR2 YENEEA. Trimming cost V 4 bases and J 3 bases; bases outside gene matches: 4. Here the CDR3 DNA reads TGTGCCAGCAGCTACGGACTAGCGGGGGGCGAAGAGACCCAGTACTTC. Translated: CASSYGLAGGEETQYF.

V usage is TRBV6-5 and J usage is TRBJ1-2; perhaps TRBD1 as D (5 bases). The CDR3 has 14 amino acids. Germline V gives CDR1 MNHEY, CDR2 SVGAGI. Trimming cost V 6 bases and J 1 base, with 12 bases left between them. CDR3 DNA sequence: TGTGCCAGCAGCCCCACAGGCGATAACTATGGCTACACCTTC. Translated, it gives CASSPTGDNYGYTF.

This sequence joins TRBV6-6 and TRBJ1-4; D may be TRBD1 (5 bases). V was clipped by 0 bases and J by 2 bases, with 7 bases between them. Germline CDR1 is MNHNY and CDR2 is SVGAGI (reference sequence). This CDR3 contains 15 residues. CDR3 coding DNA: TGTGCCAGCAGTTACTCGGGGGGTACTAATGAAAAACTGTTTTTT. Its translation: CASSYSGGTNEKLFF.

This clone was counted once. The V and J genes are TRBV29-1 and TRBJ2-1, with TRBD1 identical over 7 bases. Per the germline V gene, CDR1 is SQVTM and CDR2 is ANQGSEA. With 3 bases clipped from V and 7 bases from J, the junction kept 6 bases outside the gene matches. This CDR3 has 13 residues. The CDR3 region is CSVESARGNEQFF. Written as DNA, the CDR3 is TGCAGCGTTGAGAGCGCCAGGGGGAATGAGCAGTTCTTC.

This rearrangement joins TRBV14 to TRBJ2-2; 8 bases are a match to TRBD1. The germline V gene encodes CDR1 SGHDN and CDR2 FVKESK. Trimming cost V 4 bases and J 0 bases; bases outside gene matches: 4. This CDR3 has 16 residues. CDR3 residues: CASSLRTGPNTGELFF. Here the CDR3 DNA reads TGTGCCAGCAGCCTCCGGACAGGGCCGAACACCGGGGAGCTGTTTTTT.

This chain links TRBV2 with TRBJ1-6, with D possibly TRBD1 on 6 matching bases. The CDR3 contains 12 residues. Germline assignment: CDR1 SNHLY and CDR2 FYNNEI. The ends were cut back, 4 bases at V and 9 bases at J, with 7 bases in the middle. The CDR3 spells CASSVTGSPLHF. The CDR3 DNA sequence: TGTGCCAGCAGTGTGACAGGTTCACCCCTCCACTTT.

This CDR3 reads CATQGSGNTIYF. In DNA, the CDR3 is TGTGCCACACAGGGCTCTGGAAACACCATATATTTT. The chain has TRBV6-5 and TRBJ1-3, with D perhaps TRBD1 (6 bases). The CDR3 is made up of 12 amino acids. Trimming stripped 10 bases from V and 0 bases from J, with 7 bases between. Looked up from germline, CDR1 is MNHEY and CDR2 is SVGAGI.

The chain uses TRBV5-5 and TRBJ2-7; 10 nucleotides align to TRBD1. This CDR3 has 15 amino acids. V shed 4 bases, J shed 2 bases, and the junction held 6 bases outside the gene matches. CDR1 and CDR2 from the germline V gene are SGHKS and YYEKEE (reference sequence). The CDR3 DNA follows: TGTGCCAGCAGCCAATCCGGGACAGGGGCCTACGAGCAGTACTTC. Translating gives CASSQSGTGAYEQYF.

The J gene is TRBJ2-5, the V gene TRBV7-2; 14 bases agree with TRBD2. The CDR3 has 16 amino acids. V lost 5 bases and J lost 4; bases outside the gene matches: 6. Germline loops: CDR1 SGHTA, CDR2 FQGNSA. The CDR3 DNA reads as TGTGCCAGCAGCCCGACTAGCGGGGGGGCCCGAGAGACCCAGTACTTC. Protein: CASSPTSGGARETQYF.

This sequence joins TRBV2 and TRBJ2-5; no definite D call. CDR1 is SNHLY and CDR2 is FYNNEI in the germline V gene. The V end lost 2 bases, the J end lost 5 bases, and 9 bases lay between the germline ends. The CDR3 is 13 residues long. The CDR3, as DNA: TGTGCCAGCAGTGAATCGGCGAGGGAGACCCAGTACTTC. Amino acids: CASSESARETQYF.

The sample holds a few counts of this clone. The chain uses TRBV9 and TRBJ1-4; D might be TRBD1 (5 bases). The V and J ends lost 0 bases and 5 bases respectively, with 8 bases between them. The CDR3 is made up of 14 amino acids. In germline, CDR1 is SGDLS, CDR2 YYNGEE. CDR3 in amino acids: CASSVAGQNEKLFF. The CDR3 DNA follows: TGTGCCAGCAGCGTAGCAGGGCAGAATGAAAAACTGTTTTTT.

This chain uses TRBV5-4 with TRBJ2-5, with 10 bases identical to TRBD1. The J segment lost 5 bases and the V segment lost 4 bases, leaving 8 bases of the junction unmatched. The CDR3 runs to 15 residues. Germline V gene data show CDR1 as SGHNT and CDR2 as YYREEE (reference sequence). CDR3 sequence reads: CASSLGDRGQETQYF. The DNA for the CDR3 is TGTGCCAGCAGCCTGGGAGACAGGGGGCAGGAGACCCAGTACTTC. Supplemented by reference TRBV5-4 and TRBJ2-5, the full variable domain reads ETGVTQSPTHLIKTRGQQVTLRCSSQSGHNTVSWYQQALGQGPQFIFQYYREEENGRGNFPPRFSGLQFPNYSSELNVNALELDDSALYLCASSLGDRGQETQYFGPGTRLLVL.

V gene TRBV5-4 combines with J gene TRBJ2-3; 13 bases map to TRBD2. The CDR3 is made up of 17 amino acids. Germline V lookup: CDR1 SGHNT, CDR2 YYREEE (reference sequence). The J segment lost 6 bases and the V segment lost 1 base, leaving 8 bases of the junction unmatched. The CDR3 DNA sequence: TGTGCCAGCAGCTTGAAACTAGCGGGGGGGGTATGGGATACGCAGTATTTT. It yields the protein CASSLKLAGGVWDTQYF.

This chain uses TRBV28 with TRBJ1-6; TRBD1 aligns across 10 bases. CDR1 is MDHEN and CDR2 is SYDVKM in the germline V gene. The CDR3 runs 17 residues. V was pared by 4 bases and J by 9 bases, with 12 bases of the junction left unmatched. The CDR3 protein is CASSSIPTGGASSPLHF. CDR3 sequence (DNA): TGTGCCAGCAGTTCTATCCCGACAGGGGGCGCGTCTTCACCCCTCCACTTT.

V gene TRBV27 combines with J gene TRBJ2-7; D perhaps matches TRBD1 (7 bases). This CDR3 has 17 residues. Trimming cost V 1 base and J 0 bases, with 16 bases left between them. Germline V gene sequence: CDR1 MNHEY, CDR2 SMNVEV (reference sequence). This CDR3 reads CASSLWGDSLSSYEQYF. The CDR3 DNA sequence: TGTGCCAGCAGTTTATGGGGGGACAGCCTGAGCTCCTACGAGCAGTACTTC.

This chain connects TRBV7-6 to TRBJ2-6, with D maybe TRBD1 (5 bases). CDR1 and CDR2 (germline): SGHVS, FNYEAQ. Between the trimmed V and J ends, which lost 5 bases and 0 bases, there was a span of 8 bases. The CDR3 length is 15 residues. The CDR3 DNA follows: TGTGCCAGCAGCCAAGGGGACTCTGGGGCCAACGTCCTGACTTTC. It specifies CASSQGDSGANVLTF. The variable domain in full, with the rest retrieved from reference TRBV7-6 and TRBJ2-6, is GAGVSQSPRYKVTKRGQDVALRCDPISGHVSLYWYRQALGQGPEFLTYFNYEAQQDKSGLPNDRFSAERPEGSISTLTIQRTEQRDSAMYRCASSQGDSGANVLTFGAGSRLTVL.

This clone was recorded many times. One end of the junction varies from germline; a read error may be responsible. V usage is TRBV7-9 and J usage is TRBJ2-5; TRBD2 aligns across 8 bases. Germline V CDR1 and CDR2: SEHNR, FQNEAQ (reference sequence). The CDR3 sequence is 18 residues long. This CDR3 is CASSSTVRQAGGKEAQYF. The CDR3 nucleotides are TGTGCCAGCAGCTCGACAGTGCGACAGGCGGGGGGAAAAGAGGCCCAGTACTTC.